The T cell receptor beta chain under discussion was sequenced for a study of cytomegalovirus exposure and HLA in healthy donors. Both 60 Vbeta primers and 13 Jbeta primers went into the PCR. Profiling relied on immunoSEQ multiplex PCR, and the TCRdb table lists in-frame clones only, not all of them. The repertoire holds about 200,000 clones, with 9.5% to 15% as singletons. Germline assignment: CDR1 MDHEN and CDR2 SYDVKM. V shed 5 bases and J shed 0 bases, with 10 bases lying between them. This CDR3 contains 15 residues. This clone appeared a few times. V and J are TRBV28 and TRBJ1-4; perhaps TRBD1 as D (5 bases). The sequencing sample was made of PBMCs. This sequence was found in a man aged 50 to 59 in good health and CMV-seropositive. CDR3 coding DNA: TGTGCCAGCAGTGGGGCAGACGCAACTAATGAAAAACTGTTTTTT. Amino acid sequence: CASSGADATNEKLFF. Combining the CDR3 with reference TRBV28 and TRBJ1-4 gives the whole variable domain DVKVTQSSRYLVKRTGEKVFLECVQDMDHENMFWYRQDPGLGLRLIYFSYDVKMKEKGDIPEGYSVSREKKERFSLILESASTNQTSMYLCASSGADATNEKLFFGSGTQLSVL.